Shown below are 32 T cell receptor beta chains from a single sample sequenced in a study of T cell changes during pregnancy in multiple sclerosis (dated by TCRdb to between 2018 and 2021). Libraries were made using the immunoSEQ multiplex PCR assay. Held by TCRdb, this immuneACCESS table contains in-frame sequences only and omits some clones. Under half of the omission traces to an unresolved V gene where checked; the cause of the rest is unknown. The sample table records about 69,000 clones; approximately 86% of these occur just once. 3.3% of the sample belongs to the ten largest clones. Sequenced material: peripheral blood, taken before pregnancy. These TCRs come from a female donor with multiple sclerosis, enrolled in a pregnancy study.

The chain links TRBV7-3 to TRBJ2-1; D is perhaps TRBD2 (5 bases). Germline V gene lookup returns CDR1 SGHTA and CDR2 FQGTGA. Trimming removed 5 bases from V and 2 bases from J, with 16 bases in between. The CDR3 sequence is 16 residues long. CDR3 DNA: TGTGCCAGCAGCCCGTGGTCGGAGGTTCCCTACAATGAGCAGTTCTTC. Translating it yields CASSPWSEVPYNEQFF.

V gene TRBV5-5 combines with J gene TRBJ2-1; the D gene is possibly TRBD2 (6 bases). The V gene lost 4 bases and the J gene lost 4 bases, with 12 bases spanning the gap. CDR1 is SGHKS, CDR2 YYEKEE, per germline (reference sequence). The CDR3 runs to 14 residues. CDR3 residues: CASSGRELYNEQFF. CDR3 bases: TGTGCCAGCAGCGGGCGGGAACTATACAATGAGCAGTTCTTC. The complete variable domain, with remaining parts taken from reference TRBV5-5 and TRBJ2-1, reads DAGVTQSPTHLIKTRGQQVTLRCSPISGHKSVSWYQQVLGQGPQFIFQYYEKEERGRGNFPDRFSARQFPNYSSELNVNALLLGDSALYLCASSGRELYNEQFFGPGTRLTVL.

Remarks on this clone: The sample contains more than one DNA sequence encoding this CDR3. The chain is built from TRBV30 and TRBJ1-1; D call uncertain. The CDR3 sequence is 11 residues long. Germline assignment: CDR1 GTSNPN and CDR2 SVGIG (reference sequence). V was clipped by 1 base and J by 8 bases, with 8 bases between them. CDR3 DNA: TGTGCCTGGAGTGCATCGGGAGAAGCTTTCTTT. Amino acid sequence: CAWSASGEAFF.

This chain joins TRBV10-3 and TRBJ1-1; 7 positions agree with TRBD1. The CDR3 is 14 residues long. V trimming: 3 bases; J trimming: 4 bases; junction bases outside the gene matches: 5. The germline gives CDR1 ENHRY, CDR2 SYGVKD. Written as DNA, the CDR3 is TGTGCCATCAGTGACTCCAGGGGGTCCACTGAAGCTTTCTTT. This translates into CAISDSRGSTEAFF.

The CDR3 nucleotides read TGTGCCAGCGGTACAGGTTTTAGCAATCAGCCCCAGCATTTT. Its protein is CASGTGFSNQPQHF. The chain combines TRBV25-1 with TRBJ1-5; possibly TRBD1 for D (5 bases). The CDR3 consists of 14 residues. Trimming shortened V by 8 bases and J by 0 bases, and 11 bases separated the two germline ends. Germline V lookup: CDR1 MGHDK, CDR2 SYGVNS.

The chain recombines TRBV5-1 with TRBJ1-4; D might be TRBD1 (5 bases). V gave up 1 base and J gave up 0 bases, with 13 bases separating them. The CDR3 is 17 amino acids. The germline V gene encodes CDR1 SGHRS and CDR2 YFSETQ. The DNA of the CDR3 is TGCGCCAGCAGCTTGAAGCCAGGGTTTACAACTAATGAAAAACTGTTTTTT. Translated, it gives CASSLKPGFTTNEKLFF.

This clone was counted a few times. This chain joins TRBV19 and TRBJ2-1; TRBD1 agrees at 9 bases. V gave up 6 bases and J gave up 8 bases; unmatched junction bases: 8. Germline CDR1 is LNHDA and CDR2 is SQIVND (reference sequence). The CDR3 has 14 residues. This CDR3 reads CASRTGTGFHEQFF. CDR3 DNA: TGTGCCAGTAGGACCGGGACAGGGTTCCATGAGCAGTTCTTC. Based on the CDR3 plus reference TRBV19 and TRBJ2-1, the full variable domain is DGGITQSPKYLFRKEGQNVTLSCEQNLNHDAMYWYRQDPGQGLRLIYYSQIVNDFQKGDIAEGYSVSREKKESFPLTVTSAQKNPTAFYLCASRTGTGFHEQFFGPGTRLTVL.

This rearrangement joins TRBV5-1 to TRBJ1-3; D uncertain. Trimming pared 0 bases from V and 4 bases from J, leaving 14 bases between. The CDR3 runs to 16 residues. Germline V gene sequence: CDR1 SGHRS, CDR2 YFSETQ. The CDR3 region is CASSLVPRSRGNTIYF. DNA of the CDR3: TGCGCCAGCAGCTTGGTCCCCAGGTCGAGAGGAAACACCATATATTTT.

The chain links TRBV10-3 to TRBJ2-7; TRBD2 matches at 9 bases. Germline CDR1 is ENHRY and CDR2 is SYGVKD. The V gene end was trimmed by 6 bases and the J gene end by 4 bases; junction bases not matched to a gene: 10. The CDR3 is 15 amino acids. The DNA of the CDR3 is TGTGCCATCAGCGAGGGACTAGCAAGAGGATACGAGCAGTACTTC. This encodes CAISEGLARGYEQYF.

This chain uses TRBV6-4 with TRBJ2-7; 12 nucleotides line up with TRBD2. CDR1 and CDR2 from the germline V gene are MRHNA and SNTAGT. This CDR3 has 15 residues. J was trimmed by 1 base and V by 9 bases; bases with no gene match: 7. The CDR3 is CASYRLAGESYEQYF. CDR3 DNA: TGTGCCAGTTACCGACTAGCGGGGGAGTCCTACGAGCAGTACTTC.

V is TRBV6-5 and J is TRBJ1-2; weak D call: TRBD1 (5 bases). V lost 2 bases and J 8 bases, leaving 15 bases between the germline ends. Germline V gives CDR1 MNHEY, CDR2 SVGAGI. This CDR3 spans 14 amino acids. The CDR3 DNA reads TGTGCCAGCAGTTACAGGCGGGGGGGAGGAGGCTACACCTTC. The encoded protein is CASSYRRGGGGYTF.

The CDR3 loop is CAISESEYGYTF. Written as DNA, the CDR3 is TGTGCCATCAGTGAGTCCGAGTATGGCTACACCTTC. The chain combines TRBV10-3 with TRBJ1-2; D remains ambiguous. This CDR3 has 12 residues. Between the trimmed V and J ends, which lost 0 bases and 5 bases, there was a span of 4 bases. The germline gives CDR1 ENHRY, CDR2 SYGVKD.

The J gene is TRBJ1-1, the V gene TRBV30; TRBD1 matches at 8 bases. The CDR3 length is 15 residues. The germline V gene encodes CDR1 GTSNPN and CDR2 SVGIG (reference sequence). V lost 1 base and J lost 3; bases outside the gene matches: 7. The CDR3, as DNA: TGTGCCTGGAGTGCCTACAGGGGGTGGGACACTGAAGCTTTCTTT. This encodes CAWSAYRGWDTEAFF.

This clone was seen a handful of times. The chain couples TRBV10-1 to TRBJ1-2, with 7 positions matching TRBD1. The germline V gene has CDR1 WNHNN and CDR2 SYGVQD (reference sequence). The CDR3 is 15 residues long. J was trimmed by 6 bases and V by 3 bases; bases with no gene match: 10. DNA of the CDR3: TGCGCCAGCAGTGACTCCGACAGGGTGTGGGATGGCTACACCTTC. Amino acids: CASSDSDRVWDGYTF.

The genes are TRBV27 and TRBJ2-7, with D perhaps TRBD1 (6 bases). V lost 5 bases, J lost 2 bases, and 16 bases lay in between. Germline CDR1 is MNHEY and CDR2 is SMNVEV (reference sequence). The CDR3 spans 15 residues. In DNA form, the CDR3 reads TGTGCCAGCAGTAGCCGGGACACCTTCCCCTACGAGCAGTACTTC. Protein product: CASSSRDTFPYEQYF.

V is TRBV5-5 and J is TRBJ1-4, with 8 bases matching TRBD1. This CDR3 comprises 13 residues. Germline-derived CDR1 and CDR2 are SGHKS and YYEKEE (reference sequence). The ends lost 5 bases at V and 10 bases at J; junction bases unmatched: 7. CDR3 DNA: TGTGCCAGCAGGAGAGCGGGACAGGTAAAACTGTTTTTT. Residues: CASRRAGQVKLFF.

V gene TRBV6-5 combines with J gene TRBJ2-1; D unclear. In germline, CDR1 is MNHEY, CDR2 SVGAGI. Trimming took off 0 bases at V and 3 bases at J, with 9 bases between the two ends. The CDR3 spans 15 residues. DNA for the CDR3: TGTGCCAGCAGTTACTCCCTAGTTGGCTACAATGAGCAGTTCTTC. Protein sequence: CASSYSLVGYNEQFF.

The chain employs TRBV11-2 and TRBJ2-1, with D possibly matching TRBD2 (6 bases). This CDR3 has 15 amino acids. Trimming removed 5 bases from V and 9 bases from J, with 20 bases in between. CDR1 is SGHAT and CDR2 is FQNNGV in the germline V gene. DNA of the CDR3: TGTGCCAGCAGCCCAAAGGGACTGCCAATCGGTGAGCAGTTCTTC. As protein: CASSPKGLPIGEQFF.

This clone has at least ten counts. V gene TRBV7-2 combines with J gene TRBJ2-7, with D possibly TRBD1 on 5 matching bases. CDR3 length: 15 residues. V lost 5 bases to trimming and J lost 3 bases, with 17 bases between them. The germline gives CDR1 SGHTA, CDR2 FQGNSA. The CDR3: CASSLMGQNNYEQYF. The CDR3 DNA sequence: TGTGCCAGCAGCCTGATGGGGCAGAACAACTACGAGCAGTACTTC.

This sequence joins TRBV5-1 and TRBJ2-3; D is unclear. The CDR3 runs to 16 residues. Germline loops: CDR1 SGHRS, CDR2 YFSETQ. V was trimmed by 0 bases and J by 2 bases, leaving 13 bases between them. In nucleotides, the CDR3 is TGCGCCAGCAGCTTGGATGGGCTCCGAAACACAGATACGCAGTATTTT. Residues: CASSLDGLRNTDTQYF.

The rearrangement links TRBV12-5 to TRBJ2-1, with a weak D call TRBD2 (6 bases). From germline, CDR1 is LGHNT and CDR2 FRNRAP. Trimming cost V 9 bases and J 8 bases, with 26 bases left between them. The CDR3 is made up of 16 amino acids. Here the CDR3 DNA reads TGTGCTAGCGATGTAGTGGTTTGGTCACGGAGGGATGAGCAGTTCTTC. Protein product: CASDVVVWSRRDEQFF.

The J gene is TRBJ2-3, the V gene TRBV9; D remains unclear. The V and J ends lost 0 bases and 0 bases respectively, with 11 bases between them. The CDR3 runs 16 residues. In germline, CDR1 is SGDLS, CDR2 YYNGEE. The CDR3 sequence is CASSVGPRFSTDTQYF. For the CDR3, the DNA is TGTGCCAGCAGCGTAGGGCCCAGATTCAGCACAGATACGCAGTATTTT.

The rearrangement links TRBV30 to TRBJ1-4; D ambiguous. From germline, CDR1 is GTSNPN and CDR2 SVGIG (reference sequence). The CDR3 is 15 residues long. V shed 4 bases and J shed 8 bases, with 20 bases lying between them. CDR3 protein: CAWTNLIAYGEKLFF. As DNA, the CDR3 is TGTGCCTGGACAAATTTAATCGCTTACGGGGAAAAACTGTTTTTT.

The DNA of the CDR3 is TGTGCCAGCAGACCTCACGACAGGACGTTAACCGGGGAGCTGTTTTTT. Its translation: CASRPHDRTLTGELFF. V and J are TRBV27 and TRBJ2-2; maybe TRBD1 (6 bases). Deletions cut 6 bases from V and 5 bases from J, with 19 bases between. The CDR3 has 16 amino acids. Germline assignment: CDR1 MNHEY and CDR2 SMNVEV (reference sequence).

V and J are TRBV7-2 and TRBJ1-3; 9 bases agree with TRBD1. Per germline, CDR1 SGHTA and CDR2 FQGNSA. Trimming at V came to 4 bases and at J to 3 bases, leaving 7 bases not matched to a gene. The CDR3 covers 16 residues. CDR3 sequence reads: CASSWDRVGGGNTIYF. The CDR3 DNA is TGTGCCAGCAGCTGGGACAGGGTCGGGGGTGGAAACACCATATATTTT.

This sequence joins TRBV30 and TRBJ1-5; unclear D gene. Germline V gene data show CDR1 as GTSNPN and CDR2 as SVGIG (reference sequence). V was clipped by 0 bases and J by 6 bases, with 12 bases between them. This CDR3 has 14 residues. The DNA of the CDR3 is TGTGCCTGGAGTGTACACGGGGTCCCTCAGCCCCAGCATTTT. This gives the protein CAWSVHGVPQPQHF.

The chain recombines TRBV18 with TRBJ2-7, with D perhaps matching TRBD1 (6 bases). This CDR3 spans 14 amino acids. Germline V gene sequence: CDR1 KGHSH, CDR2 LQKENI. The V end lost 0 bases, the J end lost 2 bases, and 8 bases lay between the germline ends. CDR3 DNA sequence: TGTGCCAGCTCACCACCTGGACAGCCCTACGAGCAGTACTTC. It yields the protein CASSPPGQPYEQYF.

This chain uses TRBV6-5 with TRBJ2-7; possibly TRBD2 for D (6 bases). V lost 7 bases, J lost 0 bases, and 16 bases lay in between. Germline CDR1 reads MNHEY; CDR2 reads SVGAGI. CDR3 length: 15 amino acids. CDR3 protein: CASIYGQGGSYEQYF. CDR3 DNA sequence: TGTGCCAGCATCTATGGGCAGGGAGGCTCCTACGAGCAGTACTTC.

This clone has only one observation. The rearrangement joins TRBV9 to TRBJ2-2, with 14 bases that match TRBD2. V trimming: 5 bases; J trimming: 0 bases; junction bases outside the gene matches: 3. In germline, CDR1 is SGDLS, CDR2 YYNGEE. The CDR3 contains 17 residues. The CDR3 loop reads CASSEGLAGANTGELFF. The CDR3 nucleotides read TGTGCCAGCAGTGAGGGACTAGCGGGAGCGAACACCGGGGAGCTGTTTTTT.

The chain combines TRBV7-9 with TRBJ2-5; D is perhaps TRBD2 (7 bases). Germline loops: CDR1 SEHNR, CDR2 FQNEAQ (reference sequence). This CDR3 spans 17 amino acids. V was shortened by 5 bases and J by 1 base, with 20 bases between the two germline ends. The CDR3 reads CASSHGGAETVQETQYF. As DNA, the CDR3 is TGTGCCAGCAGCCATGGGGGGGCTGAAACTGTCCAAGAGACCCAGTACTTC.

This rearrangement joins TRBV7-3 to TRBJ1-2; TRBD1 aligns across 7 bases. Germline CDR1 SGHTA, CDR2 FQGTGA. The CDR3 is 15 residues long. Trimming cost V 0 bases and J 2 bases; bases outside gene matches: 3. The CDR3 here is CASSLTDRANYGYTF. The DNA for the CDR3 is TGTGCCAGCAGCTTAACTGACAGGGCGAACTATGGCTACACCTTC.

This clone was detected once. The chain carries TRBV13 and TRBJ2-5; D uncertain. The CDR3 totals 13 residues. Germline-derived CDR1 and CDR2 are PRHDT and FYEKMQ (reference sequence). V shed 0 bases and J shed 2 bases, with 4 bases lying between them. CDR3: CASSLGGQETQYF. The CDR3 DNA reads TGTGCCAGCAGCTTAGGCGGTCAAGAGACCCAGTACTTC.